The following is a TCR beta chain sequence with its context. The germline V gene has CDR1 LGHNT and CDR2 FRNRAP. CDR3 length equals 14 residues. With 5 bases clipped from V and 1 base from J, the junction kept 5 bases outside the gene matches. In terms of age and location, participants ranged from roughly 18 to 90 years and lived in under 30 US areas. This sample was included in a study of blood T cell repertoires in COVID-19. Study context: PBMCs, B-cell-depleted T cells, or T cells provided the cDNA or gDNA that made up the material.

Some clones are missing from TCRdb's copy, which holds only in-frame ones; the method was immunoSEQ multiplex PCR. The sample shows roughly 160,000 clones, 82% of them seen only once. This TCR was sampled from a man in his sixties who had recovered from COVID-19. Sequences were obtained from PBMCs or T cells enriched from blood (not recorded which). V and J are TRBV12-5 and TRBJ2-7; 7 bases are a match to TRBD1. The CDR3 loop is CASGGTGVSYEQYF. The CDR3 bases are TGTGCTAGTGGTGGAACAGGGGTTTCCTACGAGCAGTACTTC. The full variable domain, in which reference TRBV12-5 and TRBJ2-7 provide the parts outside the CDR3, is DARVTQTPRHKVTEMGQEVTMRCQPILGHNTVFWYRQTMMQGLELLAYFRNRAPLDDSGMPKDRFSAEMPDATLATLKIQPSEPRDSAVYFCASGGTGVSYEQYFGPGTRLTVT.